This section outlines one TCR beta chain sequence together with its context. In the original workflow: Scientists estimated how many nucleated cells there were by amplifying reference gene primers. Some clones are missing from TCRdb's copy, which holds only in-frame ones; the method was immunoSEQ multiplex PCR. The V and J calls and clone size come from that table; D and trimming were worked out from the DNA. The sample has fewer than 30,000 clones, about nine tenths seen once; the top ten hold around 7.9%. Germline V gene data show CDR1 as GTSNPN and CDR2 as SVGIG (reference sequence). V lost 0 bases and J 3 bases, leaving 11 bases between the germline ends. This CDR3 comprises 14 residues. These data come from a study of blood T cell repertoires in COVID-19. Study at large: Sites across the United States, Italy and Spain contributed samples from acute and convalescent COVID-19.

The clonotype was recovered from a man aged 45-65 years with active COVID-19. This chain connects TRBV30 to TRBJ1-2; D is perhaps TRBD1 (6 bases). Specimen: peripheral blood. The CDR3 bases are TGTGCCTGGAGTGTTACAGGGTCCCACTATGGCTACACCTTC. Translated: CAWSVTGSHYGYTF.